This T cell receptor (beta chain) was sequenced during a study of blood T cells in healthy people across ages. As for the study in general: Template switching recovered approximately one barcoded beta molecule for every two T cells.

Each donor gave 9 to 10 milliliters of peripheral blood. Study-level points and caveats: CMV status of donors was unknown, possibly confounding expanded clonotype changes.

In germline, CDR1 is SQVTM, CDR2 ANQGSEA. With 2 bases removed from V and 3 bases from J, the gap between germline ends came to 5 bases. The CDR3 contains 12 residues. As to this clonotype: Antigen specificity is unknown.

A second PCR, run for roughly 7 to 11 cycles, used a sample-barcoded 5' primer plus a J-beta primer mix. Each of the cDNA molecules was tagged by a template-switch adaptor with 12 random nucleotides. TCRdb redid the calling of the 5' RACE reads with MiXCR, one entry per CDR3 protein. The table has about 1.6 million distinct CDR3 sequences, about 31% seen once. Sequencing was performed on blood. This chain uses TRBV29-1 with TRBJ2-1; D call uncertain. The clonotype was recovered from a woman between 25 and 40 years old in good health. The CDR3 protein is CSVEIVYNEQFF. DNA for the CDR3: TGCAGCGTTGAAATAGTCTACAATGAGCAGTTCTTC.